This entry features one T cell receptor (beta chain) sequence. This receptor's antigen is unknown. No much larger clonotype is one base removed from it; base qualities were not supplied. The immunoSEQ Assay, a bias-controlled multiplex PCR, was used to amplify TCRbeta CDR3 regions from genomic DNA. The study's own analysis went as follows. The number of nucleated cells in each sample was estimated by amplification of reference gene primers within the assay. To quantify the absolute abundance of each unique TCRbeta CDR3 rearrangement, sequence reads were collapsed and filtered. Productive Simpson clonality was computed per sample as the square root of Simpson's diversity index over productive rearrangements. TCRdb carries this immuneACCESS record with in-frame sequences only. Its versions omit some clonotypes, under half of them owing to an unresolved V gene in the studies checked, with the rest unexplained. The DNA was the basis for D and trimming; V, J and clone size are from that table. The sample table holds around 99,000 clones, of which 60% to 85% were seen once. The ten top clones hold roughly 4% of the sample.

Trimming takes 10 bases off V and 5 bases off J; junction bases not matched to a gene: 6. Counted from cysteine to phenylalanine, this CDR3 has 13 amino acids. Here the CDR3 DNA is all that survives: 39 bases in frame from base 1. Reading the germline V gene (reference sequence) gives CDR1 MNHNY and CDR2 SVGAGI. The data were obtained in a study of blood T cell repertoires in COVID-19 (dated by TCRdb to the early 2020s). Notes on the research overall: Samples from collaborators originated in the United States, Italy and Spain and spanned both the acute and convalescent phases of COVID-19. The material from the prospective study consisted of cDNA or gDNA derived from T cells, B-cell-depleted T cells, or PBMCs. The dataset comprised deeply sampled blood TCRbeta repertoires from subjects exposed to, actively infected with, or recovered from COVID-19. The repertoires were released in a freely available public database meant as a resource for research on the immune response to SARS-CoV-2. The samples were drawn from the first 160 participants of the ongoing ImmuneRACE study and from 950 to 1,500 subjects provided by 6 global collaborators. Sample metadata almost always included a de-identified subject ID, COVID-19 status, age in years and sex. Where available, HLA class I and class II types were obtained from metadata supplied by the sample provider rather than from assay-based typing. General findings and caveats noted by the study authors: Clinical and demographic metadata were provided uncurated, with the amount varying by source and participant.

Whole blood was collected in K2EDTA tubes by collaborating institutions according to the institutions' own protocols. For TCRbeta analysis, collaborators shipped samples in one of three forms: frozen whole blood, isolated PBMCs, or DNA extracted from either of those sample types. The rearranged segments are TRBV6-6 and TRBJ1-4; the central 8 bases match TRBD1. The specimen was peripheral blood. This clonotype originated in a man between 65 and 85 years old with acute or convalescent COVID-19. The CDR3 amino acid sequence is: CATEQGGNEKLFF. The bases are TGTGCCACGGAACAGGGGGGGAATGAAAAACTGTTTTTT.